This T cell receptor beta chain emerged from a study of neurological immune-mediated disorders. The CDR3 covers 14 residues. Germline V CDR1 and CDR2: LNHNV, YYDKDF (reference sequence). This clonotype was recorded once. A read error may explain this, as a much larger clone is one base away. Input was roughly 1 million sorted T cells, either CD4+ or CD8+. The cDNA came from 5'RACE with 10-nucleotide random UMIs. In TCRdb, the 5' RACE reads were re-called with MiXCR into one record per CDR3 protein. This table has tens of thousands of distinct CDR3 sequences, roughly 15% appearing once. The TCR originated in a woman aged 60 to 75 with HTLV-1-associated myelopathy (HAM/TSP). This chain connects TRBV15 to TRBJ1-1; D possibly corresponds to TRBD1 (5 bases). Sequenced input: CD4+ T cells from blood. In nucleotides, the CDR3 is TGTGCCACCATCAGAGATCGGGGGGAGACTGAAGCTTTCTTT. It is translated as CATIRDRGETEAFF.